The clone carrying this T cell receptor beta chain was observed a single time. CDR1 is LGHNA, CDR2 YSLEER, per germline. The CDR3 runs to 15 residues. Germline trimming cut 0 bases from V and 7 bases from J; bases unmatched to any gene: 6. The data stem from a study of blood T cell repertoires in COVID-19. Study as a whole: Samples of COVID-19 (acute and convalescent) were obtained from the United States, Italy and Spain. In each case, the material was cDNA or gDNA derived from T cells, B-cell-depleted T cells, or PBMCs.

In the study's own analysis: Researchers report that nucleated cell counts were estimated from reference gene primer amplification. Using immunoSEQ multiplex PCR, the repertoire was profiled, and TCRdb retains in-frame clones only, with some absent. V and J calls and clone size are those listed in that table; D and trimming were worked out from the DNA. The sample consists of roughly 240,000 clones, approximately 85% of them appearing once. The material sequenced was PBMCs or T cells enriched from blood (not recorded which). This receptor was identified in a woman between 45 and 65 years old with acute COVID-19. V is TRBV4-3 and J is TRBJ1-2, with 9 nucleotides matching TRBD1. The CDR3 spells CASSQELGQGVGYTF. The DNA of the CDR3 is TGCGCCAGCAGCCAAGAGCTGGGACAGGGCGTTGGCTACACCTTC.